A single sample is the source of the 18 T cell receptor beta chains below, sequenced in a study of human T cells and chemical hapten exposure. TCRdb re-called the RACE reads with MiXCR, one entry per CDR3 protein. In the table there are 120,000 or so distinct CDR3 sequences, around 13% of which are singletons. Sample time point: patch test 1, 2 weeks after DPC sensitization. Noted treatment: therapeutic diphenylcyclopropenone sensitization with weekly scalp DPC. The sample here was whole blood, taken in connection with sensitization to the hapten diphenylcyclopropenone (DPC). These receptors were collected from a man between 18 and 29 years old with alopecia areata. Some clones in this sample may be carry-over from other donors' samples.

The table lists this clonotype with a few counts. CDR3 region: CSASVFPGPDEQPQHF. DNA of the CDR3: TGCAGTGCTAGTGTATTTCCGGGCCCCGACGAACAGCCCCAGCATTTT. The chain combines TRBV20-1 with TRBJ1-5; D not certain. CDR3 length: 16 residues. The germline gives CDR1 DFQATT, CDR2 SNEGSKA (reference sequence). V shed 3 bases and J shed 7 bases, with 22 bases lying between them.

In its sample, this clonotype was seen a few times. The chain employs TRBV12-3 or TRBV12-4 and TRBJ2-7; D call uncertain. The CDR3 covers 15 residues. Trimming shortened V by 11 bases and J by 2 bases, and 22 bases separated the two germline ends. CDR3 residues: CAPRVCRKLTYEQYF. The CDR3 DNA sequence: TGTGCCCCCCGGGTCTGCAGGAAATTAACCTACGAGCAGTACTTC.

On this clonotype: Relative to the germline gene, one junction end is altered; a read error may explain this. The chain links TRBV4-2 to TRBJ1-2; possibly TRBD1 for D (6 bases). The CDR3 has 11 residues. In germline, CDR1 is LGHNA, CDR2 YNFKEQ. In DNA, the CDR3 is TGTGCCAGCAGCCAAGATGGGGGACAAAAATTC. As protein: CASSQDGGQKF.

The V and J genes are TRBV6-2 or TRBV6-3 and TRBJ2-2, with D perhaps TRBD2 (5 bases). With 10 bases removed from V and 1 base from J, the gap between germline ends came to 13 bases. Germline CDR1 is MNHEY and CDR2 is SVGEGT. The CDR3 loop spans 14 amino acids. CDR3 residues: CATRLQWNTGELFF. CDR3 DNA: TGTGCCACCAGACTACAGTGGAACACCGGGGAGCTGTTTTTT.

This clonotype was recorded a few times. DNA for the CDR3: TGTGCCAGCAGCTTAGGTTTCAAGACCTACGAGCAGTACTTC. Protein product: CASSLGFKTYEQYF. The chain recombines TRBV7-2 with TRBJ2-7; D gene unclear. Germline V gene data show CDR1 as SGHTA and CDR2 as FQGNSA. Trimming removed 1 base from V and 2 bases from J, with 9 bases in between. CDR3 length: 14 amino acids.

This sequence joins TRBV7-9 and TRBJ2-7, with TRBD1 matching 8 bases. CDR1 is SEHNR and CDR2 is FQNEAQ in the germline V gene (reference sequence). This CDR3 has 11 residues. Trimming at V came to 5 bases and at J to 7 bases, leaving 1 base not matched to a gene. CDR3 DNA sequence: TGTGCCAGCAGCCGGACAGGGGAGCAGTACGTC. Translated, it gives CASSRTGEQYV.

The chain couples TRBV9 to TRBJ1-1; 9 bases fit TRBD1. The CDR3 loop spans 17 amino acids. Germline V lookup: CDR1 SGDLS, CDR2 YYNGEE. The junction had 14 bases not matched to a gene; V was cut back by 4 bases and J by 4 bases. The CDR3 sequence: CASSLTGGATWSTEAFF. For the CDR3, the DNA is TGTGCCAGCAGCTTAACAGGGGGCGCAACATGGAGCACTGAAGCTTTCTTT.

This clonotype was seen repeatedly, ten times or more. The chain carries TRBV7-6 and TRBJ2-1, with 8 bases identical to TRBD1. Germline V gives CDR1 SGHVS, CDR2 FNYEAQ. Unmatched junction bases numbered 9, after V lost 0 bases and J lost 8 bases. This CDR3 is 16 amino acids long. The DNA for the CDR3 is TGTGCCAGCAGCTTAGCCCCCCAGGGGGCCAGGGATGAGCAGTTCTTC. This sequence encodes CASSLAPQGARDEQFF.

This chain uses TRBV21-1 with TRBJ1-5. TRBV21-1 is a recognized pseudogene. The CDR3 loop spans 15 amino acids. CDR3 coding DNA: TGTGCCAGCAGCAAAGCCCCTCCTCATTCGGGGCCCCAGCATTTT. Its translation: CASSKAPPHSGPQHF.

This chain links TRBV7-6 with TRBJ2-2; 9 bases line up with TRBD1. The V and J ends lost 5 bases and 1 base, in that order; junction bases with no gene match: 8. Germline-derived CDR1 and CDR2 are SGHVS and FNYEAQ. CDR3 length equals 17 residues. As DNA, the CDR3 is TGTGCCAGCAGCCCCCGGGACAGGGACGGGAACACCGGGGAGCTGTTTTTT. The encoded protein is CASSPRDRDGNTGELFF.

The J gene is TRBJ2-7, the V gene TRBV5-1; D unresolved. V was cut by 4 bases and J by 2 bases, with 10 bases left in between. Looked up from germline, CDR1 is SGHRS and CDR2 is YFSETQ. This CDR3 region has 13 residues. The CDR3 spells CASSLDGAYEQYV. The CDR3 coding sequence is TGCGCCAGCAGCCTCGACGGAGCCTACGAGCAGTACGTC.

The chain combines TRBV7-3 with TRBJ2-3; D not resolved. Germline-derived CDR1 and CDR2 are SGHTA and FQGTGA. The V gene lost 3 bases and the J gene lost 2 bases, with 12 bases spanning the gap. This CDR3 has 15 amino acids. CDR3 protein: CASSLGPRATDTQYF. As DNA, the CDR3 is TGTGCCAGCAGCTTGGGTCCACGGGCCACAGATACGCAGTATTTT. Full variable domain (remainder filled in from reference TRBV7-3 and TRBJ2-3): GAGVSQTPSNKVTEKGKYVELRCDPISGHTALYWYRQSLGQGPEFLIYFQGTGAADDSGLPNDRFFAVRPEGSVSTLKIQRTERGDSAVYLCASSLGPRATDTQYFGPGTRLTVL.

This chain connects TRBV11-2 to TRBJ2-4; 8 nucleotides line up with TRBD1. Germline CDR1 is SGHAT and CDR2 is FQNNGV. The V gene end was trimmed by 4 bases and the J gene end by 2 bases; junction bases not matched to a gene: 10. CDR3 size: 17 residues. The CDR3 DNA reads as TGTGCCAGCAGCTCTACGCTCCGGACAGGGTCCAAAAACATTCAGTACTTC. Its translation: CASSSTLRTGSKNIQYF.

The rearrangement uses TRBV2 and TRBJ2-5, with TRBD2 as a possible D gene (6 bases). The V and J ends lost 7 bases and 1 base respectively, with 13 bases between them. The CDR3 consists of 14 residues. Per the germline V gene, CDR1 is SNHLY and CDR2 is FYNNEI. This CDR3 reads CASKEGPAQETQYF. CDR3 in DNA: TGTGCCAGCAAGGAGGGGCCCGCCCAAGAGACCCAGTACTTC. The entire variable domain, with the rest obtained from reference TRBV2 and TRBJ2-5, is as follows: EPEVTQTPSHQVTQMGQEVILRCVPISNHLYFYWYRQILGQKVEFLVSFYNNEISEKSEIFDDQFSVERPDGSNFTLKIRSTKLEDSAMYFCASKEGPAQETQYFGPGTRLLVL.

This clonotype was found a few times. The rearrangement links TRBV19 to TRBJ1-1, with D maybe TRBD1 (6 bases). Trimming removed 8 bases at V and 5 bases at J, with 21 bases between. In germline, CDR1 is LNHDA, CDR2 SQIVND (reference sequence). The CDR3 contains 15 residues. CDR3 sequence reads: CASHNQGTVRTEAFF. As DNA, the CDR3 is TGTGCCAGTCATAACCAGGGGACGGTAAGGACTGAAGCTTTCTTT.

This clonotype appeared a few times. V usage is TRBV2 and J usage is TRBJ1-2; TRBD1 is a possible D gene (6 bases). The germline gives CDR1 SNHLY, CDR2 FYNNEI. This CDR3 has 14 amino acids. Deletions cut 2 bases from V and 5 bases from J, with 12 bases between. The CDR3, as DNA: TGTGCCAGCAGTGAATCCGGGGGCGGATATGGCTACACCTTC. Encoded protein: CASSESGGGYGYTF.

This clonotype was counted only a few times. The V call is TRBV12-3 or TRBV12-4, the J call TRBJ1-1, with D unresolved. This CDR3 has 13 amino acids. V gave up 6 bases and J gave up 1 base, with 9 bases separating them. In nucleotides, the CDR3 is TGTGCCAGCAGGCAGGAGGAGAACACTGAAGCTTTCTTT. Translating it yields CASRQEENTEAFF.

This clonotype was observed a handful of times. The rearrangement links TRBV7-2 to TRBJ2-2, with D uncertain. Looked up from germline, CDR1 is SGHTA and CDR2 is FQGNSA. CDR3 length equals 13 residues. V lost 4 bases to trimming and J lost 7 bases, with 10 bases between them. The CDR3 bases are TGTGCCAGCAGCTCGGGCTTAGTCGGGGAGCTGTTTTTT. This sequence encodes CASSSGLVGELFF.